Listed below are T cell receptor beta chains from one sample, sequenced in a study of cytotoxic CD8 clonotypes in ibrutinib-treated CLL. The repertoire was sequenced with immunoSEQ multiplex PCR; TCRdb's copy has only in-frame clones and lacks some. The sample shows approximately 42,000 clones, over 60% of them seen only once. The starting material was PBMCs, obtained after 12 months of ibrutinib treatment. Receptors were obtained from a human donor with chronic lymphocytic leukemia. CDR3s leave out the opening cysteine and the closing phenylalanine or tryptophan. A D gene is named only where the DNA matches it firmly.

v_gene	j_gene	d_gene	CDR3aa
TRBV4-3	TRBJ2-1	.	ASSQAVPGVGPYNEQF
TRBV6-5	TRBJ2-5	TRBD1	ASSAPGTEETQY
TRBV19	TRBJ2-1	TRBD2	ASSTMSSGRAVYEQF
TRBV28	TRBJ1-2	.	ASSTPKDGYT
TRBV30	TRBJ1-2	.	AWSVPGRFGYGYT
TRBV6-6	TRBJ1-1	.	ASSYGWGGGAEAF
TRBV9	TRBJ1-4	TRBD1	ASSGGQGAGEKLF
TRBV5-6	TRBJ1-5	TRBD1	ASSLGDRGSWQPQH
TRBV10-2	TRBJ2-3	TRBD2	ASSDGLASGTDTQY
TRBV4-3	TRBJ2-3	.	ASSQEARGPDTQY
TRBV11-2	TRBJ2-3	.	ASSLTDAMTNTQY
TRBV27	TRBJ2-2	.	ASSLFTGTNTGELF
TRBV4-1	TRBJ2-1	.	ASSRSWDEQF
TRBV7-6	TRBJ2-1	.	ASTPALPEQF
TRBV7-9	TRBJ2-3	.	ASSSSTDTQY
TRBV30	TRBJ2-5	TRBD1	AWSLVAGGETQY
TRBV30	TRBJ2-5	TRBD2	AWSGGRAGETQY
TRBV6-6	TRBJ2-7	TRBD2	ATTKREAPYEQY
TRBV7-8	TRBJ2-3	.	ASSLGGRDTQY
TRBV21-1	TRBJ2-2	.	ASSSPGQNTGELF
TRBV18	TRBJ2-1	TRBD2	ASSRTSGSYNEQF
TRBV7-9	TRBJ1-5	.	ASSLGTPGLTGNQPQH
TRBV5-1	TRBJ1-3	TRBD1	ASSPGGSGNTIY
TRBV7-9	TRBJ1-2	.	ASSLDPARTSRYGYT
TRBV6-4	TRBJ2-2	TRBD2	ASSRTSGRGANTGELF
TRBV2	TRBJ1-1	TRBD1	ASSAGQGGTEAF
TRBV5-1	TRBJ2-7	.	ASSLPGAKGQQY
TRBV6-1	TRBJ2-2	.	ASSANRGGTGELF
TRBV2	TRBJ2-7	TRBD1	ASGTGTYEQY
TRBV7-9	TRBJ2-7	TRBD2	ASSPGLSGSYEQY
TRBV5-4	TRBJ2-1	.	ASSLGASISYNEQF
TRBV9	TRBJ2-2	TRBD2	ASSVALAENTGELF
TRBV18	TRBJ2-2	.	ASSLSNTGELF
TRBV18	TRBJ2-2	TRBD1	ASSPYRGNTGELF
TRBV7-8	TRBJ2-5	TRBD1	ASSLLAGQGRETQY
TRBV4-3	TRBJ2-6	.	ASSQERGTGANVLT
TRBV5-1	TRBJ2-1	TRBD2	ASSQGLAGVKTNEQF
TRBV6-5	TRBJ1-2	.	ASSRNGINYGYT
TRBV28	TRBJ1-1	TRBD1	ASRTPTGGRGTEAF
TRBV6-5	TRBJ2-7	.	ASRSWQTYEQY
TRBV7-9	TRBJ2-5	TRBD2	ASSSTSANQETQY
TRBV11-2	TRBJ2-3	TRBD2	ASSLLAGGPTDTQY
TRBV19	TRBJ1-3	.	ASTPTEVFSGNTIY
TRBV11-3	TRBJ2-3	TRBD2	ASSLTSGSLDTQY
TRBV28	TRBJ2-1	.	ASSKRPPGYNEQF
TRBV5-4	TRBJ2-6	.	ASSVGEANVLT
TRBV7-2	TRBJ1-3	TRBD1	ASSPGTVSGNTIY
TRBV10-1	TRBJ2-1	TRBD2	ASMAGGRNEQF
TRBV6-6	TRBJ1-2	.	ASSYAGFLHT
TRBV28	TRBJ1-5	.	ASSIRAGYQQPQH
TRBV19	TRBJ1-1	.	ASSARFRTEAF
TRBV9	TRBJ2-7	TRBD2	ASSVGGGPLEEQY
TRBV21-1	TRBJ2-1	.	ASSKLRGVVYEQF
TRBV5-1	TRBJ1-5	TRBD1	ASSPGQGGDQPQH
TRBV5-6	TRBJ1-1	.	ASRTHHTEAF
TRBV9	TRBJ2-1	.	ASSPDGNGGYNEQF
TRBV11-2	TRBJ2-7	TRBD1	ASSRTGGNEQY
TRBV19	TRBJ2-1	.	ASSIALATTRFEQF
TRBV6-5	TRBJ2-7	.	ASSTPGLYEQY